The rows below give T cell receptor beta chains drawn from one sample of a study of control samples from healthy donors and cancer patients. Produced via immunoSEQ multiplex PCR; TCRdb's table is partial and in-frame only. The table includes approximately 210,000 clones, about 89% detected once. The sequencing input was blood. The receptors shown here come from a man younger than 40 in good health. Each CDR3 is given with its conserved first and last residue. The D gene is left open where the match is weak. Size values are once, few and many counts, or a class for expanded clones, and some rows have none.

CDR3nt: TGCGCCAGCGGGTCCGGGACAGGGAGCTACGAGCAGTACTTC
CDR3aa: CASGSGTGSYEQYF
d_gene: TRBD1
j_gene: TRBJ2-7
abundance: .
v_gene: TRBV5-1

CDR3nt: TGTGCCAGCTCTCAGAGATTTACTAATGAAAAACTGTTTTTT
CDR3aa: CASSQRFTNEKLFF
d_gene: .
j_gene: TRBJ1-4
abundance: .
v_gene: TRBV5-4

CDR3nt: TGTGCCATCAGTGGACCAGCGGGGGGGTACAATGAGCAGTTCTTC
CDR3aa: CAISGPAGGYNEQFF
d_gene: TRBD2
j_gene: TRBJ2-1
abundance: .
v_gene: TRBV10-3

CDR3nt: TGTGCTAGTGGGCCAGGGAGGGATAATTCACCCCTCCACTTT
CDR3aa: CASGPGRDNSPLHF
d_gene: .
j_gene: TRBJ1-6
abundance: .
v_gene: TRBV12-5

CDR3nt: TGTGCCTGGAGTCCCCCAGGGCACTATGGCTACACCTTC
CDR3aa: CAWSPPGHYGYTF
d_gene: .
j_gene: TRBJ1-2
abundance: .
v_gene: TRBV30

CDR3nt: TGCAGTGCTAGGGACAACTACGAGCAGTACTTC
CDR3aa: CSARDNYEQYF
d_gene: .
j_gene: TRBJ2-7
abundance: few
v_gene: TRBV20-1

CDR3nt: TGTGCCAGCAAACGACAGGAGAACAATGAGCAGTTCTTC
CDR3aa: CASKRQENNEQFF
d_gene: .
j_gene: TRBJ2-1
abundance: .
v_gene: TRBV2

CDR3nt: TGTGCCAGCAGCTCGGGGGTTTCAGATACGCAGTATTTT
CDR3aa: CASSSGVSDTQYF
d_gene: .
j_gene: TRBJ2-3
abundance: .
v_gene: TRBV7-7

CDR3nt: TGTGCCAGTAGTCCAGGGAAGAACACTGAAGCTTTCTTT
CDR3aa: CASSPGKNTEAFF
d_gene: .
j_gene: TRBJ1-1
abundance: .
v_gene: TRBV19

CDR3nt: TGTGCCACCAGTGAACAGGGTTATCAGCCCCAGCATTTT
CDR3aa: CATSEQGYQPQHF
d_gene: .
j_gene: TRBJ1-5
abundance: .
v_gene: TRBV24-1

CDR3nt: TGCGCCAGCAGCTTGGGGACTAGCGGGGGCCTGACCTACAATGAGCAGTTCTTC
CDR3aa: CASSLGTSGGLTYNEQFF
d_gene: TRBD2
j_gene: TRBJ2-1
abundance: once
v_gene: TRBV5-1

CDR3nt: TGTGCCACCAGCAGAGATAAAACAGGGAACTATGGCTACACCTTC
CDR3aa: CATSRDKTGNYGYTF
d_gene: .
j_gene: TRBJ1-2
abundance: .
v_gene: TRBV15

CDR3nt: TGTGCCAGCAGTACGGGGGCGCGTGAAAAACTGTTTTTT
CDR3aa: CASSTGAREKLFF
d_gene: .
j_gene: TRBJ1-4
abundance: .
v_gene: TRBV2

CDR3nt: TGTGCCAGCAGTGAAGCGTATGGGACAGCTTCGAAATTGATTGAGCAGTTCTTC
CDR3aa: CASSEAYGTASKLIEQFF
d_gene: TRBD1
j_gene: TRBJ2-1
abundance: .
v_gene: TRBV6-1

CDR3nt: TGTGCCAGCAGCCTCATACTCGGTGGGACTGAAGCTTTCTTT
CDR3aa: CASSLILGGTEAFF
d_gene: .
j_gene: TRBJ1-1
abundance: .
v_gene: TRBV7-8

CDR3nt: TGTGCCAGCAGAAGGCCTTCAGGGTCACAAGAGACCCAGTACTTC
CDR3aa: CASRRPSGSQETQYF
d_gene: .
j_gene: TRBJ2-5
abundance: .
v_gene: TRBV7-3

CDR3nt: TGTGCCAGCAGCTTCTCAGGGTTAGGAAACACCATATATTTT
CDR3aa: CASSFSGLGNTIYF
d_gene: .
j_gene: TRBJ1-3
abundance: .
v_gene: TRBV5-5

CDR3nt: TGCGCCAGCAGTTCGCGGCGGGACACCATATATTTT
CDR3aa: CASSSRRDTIYF
d_gene: .
j_gene: TRBJ1-3
abundance: .
v_gene: TRBV5-1

CDR3nt: TGTGCCAGCTCATCCACAGGGGAGGCGAACACTGAAGCTTTCTTT
CDR3aa: CASSSTGEANTEAFF
d_gene: TRBD1
j_gene: TRBJ1-1
abundance: .
v_gene: TRBV18

CDR3nt: TGTGCCAGCAGCGGCACCGGGGAGCTGTTTTTT
CDR3aa: CASSGTGELFF
d_gene: .
j_gene: TRBJ2-2
abundance: .
v_gene: TRBV6-5

CDR3nt: TGTGCCAGCAGTTACTTAAAAGGGAGTTGGGACACTGAAGCTTTCTTT
CDR3aa: CASSYLKGSWDTEAFF
d_gene: .
j_gene: TRBJ1-1
abundance: .
v_gene: TRBV6-5

CDR3nt: TGCGCCAGCAGCTTGTCTGGAACGGGAGACGAGCAGTACTTC
CDR3aa: CASSLSGTGDEQYF
d_gene: .
j_gene: TRBJ2-7
abundance: .
v_gene: TRBV5-1

CDR3nt: TGTGCCAGCAGCTCAGGGGGGAGGGAGCAGTTCTTC
CDR3aa: CASSSGGREQFF
d_gene: .
j_gene: TRBJ2-1
abundance: .
v_gene: TRBV12-3/TRBV12-4

CDR3nt: TGTGCCAGCAGCCCCTCCGTCCAAGCGGGGGAAGGTACGCAGTATTTT
CDR3aa: CASSPSVQAGEGTQYF
d_gene: TRBD2
j_gene: TRBJ2-3
abundance: .
v_gene: TRBV4-2

CDR3nt: TGTGCCAGCAGAACTCAATATTCACCCCTCCACTTT
CDR3aa: CASRTQYSPLHF
d_gene: .
j_gene: TRBJ1-6
abundance: .
v_gene: TRBV12-3/TRBV12-4